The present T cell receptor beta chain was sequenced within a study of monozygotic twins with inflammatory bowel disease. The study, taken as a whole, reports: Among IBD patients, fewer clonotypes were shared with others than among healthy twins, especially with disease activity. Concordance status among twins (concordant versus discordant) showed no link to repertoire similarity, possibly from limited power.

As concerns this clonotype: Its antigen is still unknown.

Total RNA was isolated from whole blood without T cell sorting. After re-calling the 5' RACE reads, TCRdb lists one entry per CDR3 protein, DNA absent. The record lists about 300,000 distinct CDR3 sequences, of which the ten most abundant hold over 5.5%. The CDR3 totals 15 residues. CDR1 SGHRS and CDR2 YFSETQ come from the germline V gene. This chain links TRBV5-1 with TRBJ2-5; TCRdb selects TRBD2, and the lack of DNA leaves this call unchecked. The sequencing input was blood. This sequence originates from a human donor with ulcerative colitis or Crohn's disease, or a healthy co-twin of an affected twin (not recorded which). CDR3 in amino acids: CASSLAMREKETQYF.